This T cell receptor (beta chain) is drawn from a study of CD8 T cells in Susac syndrome. RNA was extracted with the RNeasy kit, and a quantity of roughly 0.45 to 1 ug was reverse transcribed using random hexamers. TCRdb re-called the immunoSEQ multiplex PCR reads with MiXCR, one entry per CDR3 protein. The table records roughly 200,000 distinct CDR3 sequences, about 94% of them present only once. With V trimmed by 0 bases and J by 3 bases, 12 bases remained unmatched. This CDR3 region has 18 residues. Per the germline V gene, CDR1 is LGHNA and CDR2 is YSLEER. This clonotype was detected only once. The chain links TRBV4-3 to TRBJ2-7; TRBD2 matches at 9 bases. Sequenced sample: CD4+ T cells from PBMCs. This clonotype was obtained from a human donor with multiple sclerosis. CDR3 DNA: TGCGCCAGCAGCCAAGAGGGGAGGTTGGCGGGGGGGTTCTACGAGCAGTACTTC. It yields the protein CASSQEGRLAGGFYEQYF.